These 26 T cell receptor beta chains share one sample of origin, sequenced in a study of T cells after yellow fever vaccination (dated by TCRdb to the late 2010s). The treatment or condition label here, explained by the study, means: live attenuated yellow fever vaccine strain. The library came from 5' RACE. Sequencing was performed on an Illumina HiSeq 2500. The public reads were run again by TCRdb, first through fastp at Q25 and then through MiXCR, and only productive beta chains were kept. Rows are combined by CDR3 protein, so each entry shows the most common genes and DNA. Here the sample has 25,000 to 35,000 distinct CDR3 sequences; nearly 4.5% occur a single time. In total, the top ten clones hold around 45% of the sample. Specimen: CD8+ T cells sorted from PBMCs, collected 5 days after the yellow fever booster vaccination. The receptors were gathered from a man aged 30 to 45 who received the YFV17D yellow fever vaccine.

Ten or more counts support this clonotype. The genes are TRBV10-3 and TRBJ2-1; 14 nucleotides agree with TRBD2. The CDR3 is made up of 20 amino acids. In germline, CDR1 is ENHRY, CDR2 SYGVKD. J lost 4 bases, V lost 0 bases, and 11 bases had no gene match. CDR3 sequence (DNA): TGTGCCATCAGTGAGTCGGGGACTAGCGGGAGTATCAGGGAGTACAATGAGCAGTTCTTC. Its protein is CAISESGTSGSIREYNEQFF.

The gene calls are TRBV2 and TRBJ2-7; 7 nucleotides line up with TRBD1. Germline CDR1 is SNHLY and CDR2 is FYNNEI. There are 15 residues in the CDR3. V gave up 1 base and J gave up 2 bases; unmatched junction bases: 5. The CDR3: CASSEVPTGAYEQYF. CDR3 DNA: TGTGCCAGCAGTGAAGTCCCTACAGGGGCCTACGAGCAGTACTTC.

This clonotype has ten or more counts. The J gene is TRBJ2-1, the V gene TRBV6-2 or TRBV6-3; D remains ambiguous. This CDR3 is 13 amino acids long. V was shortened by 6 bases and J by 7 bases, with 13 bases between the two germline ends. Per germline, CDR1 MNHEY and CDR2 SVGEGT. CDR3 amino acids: CASSPVATNEQFF. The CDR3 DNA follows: TGTGCCAGCAGCCCTGTAGCTACAAATGAGCAGTTCTTC.

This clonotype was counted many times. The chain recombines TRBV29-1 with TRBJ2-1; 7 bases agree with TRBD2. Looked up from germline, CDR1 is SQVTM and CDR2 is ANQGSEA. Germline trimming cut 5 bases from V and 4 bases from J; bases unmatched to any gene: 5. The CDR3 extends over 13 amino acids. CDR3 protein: CSVRTSLYNEQFF. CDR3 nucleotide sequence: TGCAGCGTTCGGACTAGTCTGTACAATGAGCAGTTCTTC.

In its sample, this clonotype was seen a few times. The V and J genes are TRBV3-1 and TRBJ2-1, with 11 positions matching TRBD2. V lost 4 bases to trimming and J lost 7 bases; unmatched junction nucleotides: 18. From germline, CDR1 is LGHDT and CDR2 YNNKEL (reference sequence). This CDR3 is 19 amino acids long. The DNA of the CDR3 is TGTGCCAGCAGCCGGCTCCCCTCGGGACTAGCGGAGGGAGAAAATGAGCAGTTCTTC. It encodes CASSRLPSGLAEGENEQFF.

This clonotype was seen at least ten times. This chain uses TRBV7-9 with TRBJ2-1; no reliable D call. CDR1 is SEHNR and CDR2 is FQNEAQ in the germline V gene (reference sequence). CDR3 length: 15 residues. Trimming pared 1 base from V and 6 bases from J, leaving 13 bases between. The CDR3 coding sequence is TGTGCCAGCAGCTTAGGTTCCCCGCGAACCAATGAGCAGTTCTTC. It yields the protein CASSLGSPRTNEQFF.

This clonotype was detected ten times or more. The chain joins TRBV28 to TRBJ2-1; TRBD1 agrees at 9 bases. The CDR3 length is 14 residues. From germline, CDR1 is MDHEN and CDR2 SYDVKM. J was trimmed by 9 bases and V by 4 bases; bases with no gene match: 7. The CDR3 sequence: CASSSPGQGSEQFF. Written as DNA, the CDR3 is TGTGCCAGCAGTTCGCCGGGACAGGGATCTGAGCAGTTCTTC.

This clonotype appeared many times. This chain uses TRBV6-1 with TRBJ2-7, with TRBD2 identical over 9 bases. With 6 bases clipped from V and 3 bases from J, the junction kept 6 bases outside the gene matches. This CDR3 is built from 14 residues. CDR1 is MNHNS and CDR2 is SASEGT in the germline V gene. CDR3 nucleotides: TGTGCCAGCAGGCCGACTAGCGGTTACTACGAGCAGTACTTC. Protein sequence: CASRPTSGYYEQYF.

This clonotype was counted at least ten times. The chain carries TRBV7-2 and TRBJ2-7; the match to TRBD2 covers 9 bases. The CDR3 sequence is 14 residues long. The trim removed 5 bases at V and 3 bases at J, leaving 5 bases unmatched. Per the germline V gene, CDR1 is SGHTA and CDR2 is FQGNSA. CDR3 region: CASSQTSGHYEQYF. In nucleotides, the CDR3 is TGTGCCAGCAGCCAGACTAGCGGACACTACGAGCAGTACTTC.

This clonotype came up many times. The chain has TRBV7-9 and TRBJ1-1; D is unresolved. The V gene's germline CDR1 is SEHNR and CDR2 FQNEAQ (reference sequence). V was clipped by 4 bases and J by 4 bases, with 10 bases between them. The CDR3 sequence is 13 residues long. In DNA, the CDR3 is TGTGCCAGCAGCTCCGGGGTGAGCACTGAAGCTTTCTTT. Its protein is CASSSGVSTEAFF.

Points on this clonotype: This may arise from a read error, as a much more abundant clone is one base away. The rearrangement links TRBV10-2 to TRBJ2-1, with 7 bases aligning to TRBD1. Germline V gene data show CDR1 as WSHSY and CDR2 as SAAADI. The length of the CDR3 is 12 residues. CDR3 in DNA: TGCACCAGCAGACGACAGGGCGGGGAGCAGTTCTTC. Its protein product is CTSRRQGGEQFF.

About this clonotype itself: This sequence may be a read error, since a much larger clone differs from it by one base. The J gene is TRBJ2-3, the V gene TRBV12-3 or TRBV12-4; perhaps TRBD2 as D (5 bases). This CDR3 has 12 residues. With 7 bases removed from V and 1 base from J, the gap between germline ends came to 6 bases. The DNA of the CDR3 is TGTGCCAGCATCGGGGGCACAGATACGCAGTATTTT. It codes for CASIGGTDTQYF.

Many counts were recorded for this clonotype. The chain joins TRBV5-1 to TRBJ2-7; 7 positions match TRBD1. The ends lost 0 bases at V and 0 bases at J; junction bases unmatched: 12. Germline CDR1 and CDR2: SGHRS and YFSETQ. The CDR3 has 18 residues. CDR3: CASSLARLDRVNSYEQYF. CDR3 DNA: TGCGCCAGCAGCTTGGCCCGATTAGACAGGGTCAACTCCTACGAGCAGTACTTC.

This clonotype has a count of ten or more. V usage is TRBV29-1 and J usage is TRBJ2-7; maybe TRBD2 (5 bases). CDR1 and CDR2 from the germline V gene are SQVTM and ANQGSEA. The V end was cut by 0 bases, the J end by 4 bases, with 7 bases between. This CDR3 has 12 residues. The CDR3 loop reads CSVEEREYEQYF. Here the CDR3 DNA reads TGCAGCGTTGAAGAAAGGGAGTACGAGCAGTACTTC.

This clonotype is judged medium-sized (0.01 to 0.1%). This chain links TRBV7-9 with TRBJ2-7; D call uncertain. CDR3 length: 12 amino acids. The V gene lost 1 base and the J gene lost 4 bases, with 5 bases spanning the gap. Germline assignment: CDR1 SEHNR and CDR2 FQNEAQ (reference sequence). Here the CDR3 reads CASSLVPYEQYF. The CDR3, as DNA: TGTGCCAGCAGCTTAGTCCCATACGAGCAGTACTTC. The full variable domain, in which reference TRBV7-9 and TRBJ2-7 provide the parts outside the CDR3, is DTGVSQNPRHKITKRGQNVTFRCDPISEHNRLYWYRQTLGQGPEFLTYFQNEAQLEKSRLLSDRFSAERPKGSFSTLEIQRTEQGDSAMYLCASSLVPYEQYFGPGTRLTVT.

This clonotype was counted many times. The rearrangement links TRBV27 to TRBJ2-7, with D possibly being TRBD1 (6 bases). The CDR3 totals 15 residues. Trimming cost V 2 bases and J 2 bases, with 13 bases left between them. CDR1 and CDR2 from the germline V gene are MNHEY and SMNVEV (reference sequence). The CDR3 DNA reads TGTGCCAGCAGTTTAAGTCCCACAGGGACCTACGAGCAGTACTTC. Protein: CASSLSPTGTYEQYF.

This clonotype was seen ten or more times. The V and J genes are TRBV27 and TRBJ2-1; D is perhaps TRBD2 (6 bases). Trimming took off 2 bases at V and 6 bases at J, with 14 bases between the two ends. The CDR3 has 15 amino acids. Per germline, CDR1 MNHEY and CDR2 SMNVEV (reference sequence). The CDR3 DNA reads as TGTGCCAGCAGTTTAGGGGGACTCCCCTTCAATGAGCAGTTCTTC. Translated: CASSLGGLPFNEQFF.

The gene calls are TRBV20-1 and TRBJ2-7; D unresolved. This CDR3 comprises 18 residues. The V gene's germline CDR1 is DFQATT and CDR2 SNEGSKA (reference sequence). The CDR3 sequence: CCGVGFVGAHISSTEQYF. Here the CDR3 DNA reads TGCTGTGGAGTAGGTTTTGTGGGCGCTCACATTTCGTCTACCGAGCAGTACTTC.

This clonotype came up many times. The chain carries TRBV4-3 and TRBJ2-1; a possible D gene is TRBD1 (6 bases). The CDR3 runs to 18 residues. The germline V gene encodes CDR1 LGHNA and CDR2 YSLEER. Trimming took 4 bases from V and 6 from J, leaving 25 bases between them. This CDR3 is CASSPNLRWDNLGNEQFF. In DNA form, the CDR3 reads TGCGCCAGCAGCCCTAACCTGCGGTGGGACAACCTAGGCAATGAGCAGTTCTTC.

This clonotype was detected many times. This CDR3 is CSVDSNREVQETQYF. The CDR3 nucleotides read TGCAGCGTTGACTCCAACCGGGAGGTCCAAGAGACCCAGTACTTC. The chain carries TRBV29-1 and TRBJ2-5, with 7 nucleotides matching TRBD2. The CDR3 covers 15 residues. Germline V gene data show CDR1 as SQVTM and CDR2 as ANQGSEA. With 3 bases clipped from V and 1 base from J, the junction kept 8 bases outside the gene matches.

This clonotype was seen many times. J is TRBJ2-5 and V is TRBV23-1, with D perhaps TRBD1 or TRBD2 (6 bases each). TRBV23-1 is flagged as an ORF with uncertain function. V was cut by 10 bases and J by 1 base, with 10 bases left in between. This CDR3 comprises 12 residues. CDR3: CANRDSQETQYF. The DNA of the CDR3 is TGCGCCAACAGGGACTCCCAAGAGACCCAGTACTTC.

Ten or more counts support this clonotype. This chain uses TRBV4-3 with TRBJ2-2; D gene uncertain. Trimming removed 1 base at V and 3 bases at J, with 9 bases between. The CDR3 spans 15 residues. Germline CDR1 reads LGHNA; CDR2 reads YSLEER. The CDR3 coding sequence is TGCGCCAGCAGCCAAGTAGGGCCAGACACCGGGGAGCTGTTTTTT. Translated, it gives CASSQVGPDTGELFF.

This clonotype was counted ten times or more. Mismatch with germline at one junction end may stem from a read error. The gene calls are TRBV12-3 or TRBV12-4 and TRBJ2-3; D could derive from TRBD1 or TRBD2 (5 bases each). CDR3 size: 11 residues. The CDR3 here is CASSLGTQWVF. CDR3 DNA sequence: TGTGCCAGCAGTCTCGGGACCCAGTGGGTTTTT.

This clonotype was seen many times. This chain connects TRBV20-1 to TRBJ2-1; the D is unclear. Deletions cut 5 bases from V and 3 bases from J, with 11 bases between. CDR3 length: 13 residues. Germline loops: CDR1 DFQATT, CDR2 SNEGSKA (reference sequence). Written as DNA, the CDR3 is TGCAGTGCTCTACCCCTCAACTACAATGAGCAGTTCTTC. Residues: CSALPLNYNEQFF.

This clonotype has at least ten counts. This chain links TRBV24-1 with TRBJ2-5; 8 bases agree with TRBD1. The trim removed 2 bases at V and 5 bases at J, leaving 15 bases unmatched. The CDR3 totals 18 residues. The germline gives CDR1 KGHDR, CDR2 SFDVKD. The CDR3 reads CATSDSTKGTGPRETQYF. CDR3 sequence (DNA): TGTGCCACCAGTGATTCCACCAAGGGGACAGGCCCGAGGGAGACCCAGTACTTC.

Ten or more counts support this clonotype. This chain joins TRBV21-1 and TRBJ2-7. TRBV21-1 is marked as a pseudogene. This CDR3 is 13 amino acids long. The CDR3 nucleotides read TGTGCCAGCAGCGTGAATCGACCCTGCGAGCAGTACTTC. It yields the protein CASSVNRPCEQYF.